The TCR beta chain described here comes from a study of blood T cells in healthy people across ages. Study conclusions and caveats: Per million T cells, the diversity of TCR beta decreased roughly linearly as age advanced.

This clonotype was found many times. Its antigen is unknown. Primed by a sample-barcoded 5' primer and a J-beta primer mix, a second PCR proceeded for about 6 to 11 cycles. Each cDNA molecule carried a tag from a template-switch adaptor that contained 12 random nucleotides. TCRdb re-analysed the 5' RACE reads in MiXCR, keeping a single row per CDR3 protein. The sample includes hundreds of thousands of distinct CDR3 sequences, around 43% of them seen just once. The V and J ends lost 4 bases and 2 bases, in that order; junction bases with no gene match: 3. From germline, CDR1 is SEHNR and CDR2 FQNEAQ (reference sequence). This CDR3 spans 16 amino acids.

The source material was blood. The chain carries TRBV7-9 and TRBJ2-5; 14 bases align to TRBD2. This sequence was found in a man at least 80 years old in good health. CDR3: CASSWTSGRPQETQYF. Written as DNA, the CDR3 is TGTGCCAGCAGCTGGACTAGCGGGAGGCCACAAGAGACCCAGTACTTC.